The sequence of this T cell receptor beta chain was determined in a study of T cells in Graves' hyperthyroidism and ophthalmopathy. This clonotype was counted at least ten times. Its specificity is not known. Whole-study findings and limits: Using 13 V-J features, a model discriminated ophthalmopathy from stable hyperthyroidism.

Amplification of TCR beta CDR3 regions was performed using RNA transcripts as template. An initial round of RT-PCR targeting the TCR CDR3 relied on the HTBI primer set. MiXCR was run by TCRdb on the multiplex PCR reads, yielding one entry per CDR3 protein. The sample carries a few hundred thousand distinct CDR3 sequences, approximately 15% recorded once. Newly diagnosed hyperthyroidism, duration under 2 months, in patients aged 18 to 65. Criteria for exclusion of patients were uncontrolled infection, other autoimmune disease, pregnancy or lactation. 10 ml of fresh peripheral blood supplied the PBMCs. The TCR comes from a woman in her twenties or thirties with Graves' hyperthyroidism that later progressed to Graves' ophthalmopathy. The specimen was blood.

The CDR3 is CASSTGAGGDQETQYF. DNA for the CDR3: TGTGCCAGCTCAACCGGGGCAGGGGGCGACCAAGAGACCCAGTACTTC. This sequence joins TRBV18 and TRBJ2-5; 8 bases are shared with TRBD1. CDR3 length equals 16 residues. V trimming: 5 bases; J trimming: 0 bases; junction bases outside the gene matches: 8. In germline, CDR1 is KGHSH, CDR2 LQKENI.